This TCR beta chain was retrieved from a study of breast tumors, draining lymph nodes, adjacent tissues. V was shortened by 3 bases and J by 0 bases, with 11 bases between the two germline ends. Germline values: CDR1 PRHDT, CDR2 FYEKMQ (reference sequence). The CDR3 spans 16 residues. This clonotype appeared many times. Antigen unknown. Samples came from axillary lymph nodes draining the breast cancer. Study results and caveats: Tumors had less TCR diversity than lymph nodes, more than nontumor tissue. Findings are consistent with lymph node origin and intratumoral expansion of most tumor T cells.

TCRdb reprocessed the multiplex PCR reads via MiXCR and lists one record per CDR3 protein. The table has about 130,000 distinct CDR3 sequences, just under 20% seen once. This rearrangement joins TRBV13 to TRBJ2-2, with D hard to call. The sequenced material came from axillary lymph node tissue. This receptor was taken from a female donor with breast cancer. Some clones in this sample may be carry-over from other donors' samples. The CDR3 bases are TGTGCCAGCAGCTTTATCGGCGGTACGAACACCGGGGAGCTGTTTTTT. Encoded protein: CASSFIGGTNTGELFF. The whole variable domain, remainder taken from reference TRBV13 and TRBJ2-2, is AAGVIQSPRHLIKEKRETATLKCYPIPRHDTVYWYQQGPGQDPQFLISFYEKMQSDKGSIPDRFSAQQFSDYHSELNMSSLELGDSALYFCASSFIGGTNTGELFFGEGSRLTVL.